This T cell receptor beta chain was observed in a study of blood T cell repertoires in COVID-19. Across the study: COVID-19 samples collected from the United States, Italy and Spain covered acute and convalescent phases.

TCRdb keeps only in-frame clones here, not all; method: immunoSEQ multiplex PCR. This sample has 180,000 or so clones; roughly 80% occur once, and the top ten carry 8% to 13%. Germline V gene lookup returns CDR1 SQVTM and CDR2 ANQGSEA. This CDR3 contains 14 residues. With V trimmed by 5 bases and J by 7 bases, 13 bases remained unmatched. This chain connects TRBV29-1 to TRBJ2-5, with 7 bases identical to TRBD2. Sequencing used PBMCs or T cells enriched from blood (not recorded which). This clonotype originated in a man aged 50 or older who had recovered from COVID-19. CDR3 coding DNA: TGCAGCGTTAGCGCGGGAGACGCCCGTGCGACCCAGTACTTC. This gives the protein CSVSAGDARATQYF.